This T cell receptor beta chain was captured in a study of metastatic and nonmetastatic thyroid tumors. Background on the study: Repertoires from blood and tumor or nodule tissue of malignant and benign thyroid patients were compared.

The V and J ends lost 1 base and 3 bases respectively, with 4 bases between them. The CDR3 loop spans 12 amino acids. The V gene's germline CDR1 is SEHNR and CDR2 FQNEAQ (reference sequence). No treatment of any kind had been given to any patient before thyroid surgery. Study results and caveats: Significantly greater TCR beta diversity was reportedly found in malignant thyroid tumors than in benign nodules (in blood and tumor).

Per the study methods: Researchers built a distant-metastasis classifier for papillary thyroid cancer that drew on CDR3 differences across clinicopathological groups. TCRdb reprocessed the PCR reads using MiXCR. TCRdb assigned the V and J calls; the authors' analysis was not used. The table includes approximately 35,000 clones, 10% to 11% detected once. Regarding this clone: Its target is not known.

The material sequenced was blood. The V and J genes are TRBV7-9 and TRBJ2-7; no clear D gene. This receptor was taken from a female donor with papillary thyroid cancer or a benign thyroid nodule (not recorded which). Some clones in this sample may be carry-over from other donors' samples. The CDR3 DNA sequence: TGTGCCAGCAGCTTAGGTGACTACGAGCAGTACTTC. This encodes CASSLGDYEQYF.